The 20 T cell receptor beta chains below come from one sample, sequenced in a study of T cells in Graves' hyperthyroidism and ophthalmopathy. Researchers amplified the TCR beta CDR3 regions from RNA transcripts. The study used the HTBI primer set for a first-round RT-PCR of the TCR CDR3. TCRdb recomputed calls from the multiplex PCR reads with MiXCR, one row per CDR3 protein. The table records some 600,000 distinct CDR3 sequences, about 15% of them present only once. Sequences were obtained from blood. The receptors were gathered from a woman in her twenties or thirties with Graves' hyperthyroidism that later progressed to Graves' ophthalmopathy.

This clonotype was found many times. The chain links TRBV15 to TRBJ2-7, with TRBD2 identical over 9 bases. The germline V gene encodes CDR1 LNHNV and CDR2 YYDKDF (reference sequence). V was clipped by 1 base and J by 9 bases; unmatched bases: 7. The CDR3 is made up of 14 amino acids. The DNA for the CDR3 is TGTGCCACCAGCAGAGGGACTAGCGAGGCGTGGCAGTACTTC. Amino acid sequence: CATSRGTSEAWQYF. Looking up the rest from reference TRBV15 and TRBJ2-7 gives the full variable domain: DAMVIQNPRYQVTQFGKPVTLSCSQTLNHNVMYWYQQKSSQAPKLLFHYYDKDFNNEADTPDNFQSRRPNTSFCFLDIRSPGLGDTAMYLCATSRGTSEAWQYFGPGTRLTVT.

In its sample, this clonotype was seen a few times. The chain recombines TRBV30 with TRBJ1-5; a weak D match, TRBD1 (5 bases). Germline lookup yields CDR1 GTSNPN and CDR2 SVGIG (reference sequence). This CDR3 has 14 residues. Trimming left V 0 bases short and J 3 bases short, with 9 bases between. The CDR3 region has the DNA TGTGCCTGGAGTGTAGGGGCCGACAATCAGCCCCAGCATTTT. Translated, it gives CAWSVGADNQPQHF.

The V gene is TRBV10-3, the J gene TRBJ1-2, with 7 nucleotides matching TRBD1. Germline CDR1 is ENHRY and CDR2 is SYGVKD. The CDR3 has 15 amino acids. Unmatched junction bases numbered 5, after V lost 2 bases and J lost 2 bases. Here the CDR3 DNA reads TGTGCCATCAGTGAGGGGAGGACAGGAAACTATGGCTACACCTTC. Translated, it gives CAISEGRTGNYGYTF.

This clonotype occurred many times. The rearrangement links TRBV5-1 to TRBJ2-3; D gene ambiguous. Germline CDR1 reads SGHRS; CDR2 reads YFSETQ. The CDR3 has 13 residues. Trimming removed 1 base from V and 2 bases from J, with 5 bases in between. DNA for the CDR3: TGCGCCAGCAGCTTGACAGTCACAGATACGCAGTATTTT. Translated: CASSLTVTDTQYF.

In this sample, this clonotype turned up many times. The chain links TRBV6-4 to TRBJ2-1; 7 bases align to TRBD2. The CDR3 consists of 14 residues. Germline values: CDR1 MRHNA, CDR2 SNTAGT. V was pared by 2 bases and J by 5 bases, with 3 bases of the junction left unmatched. CDR3 protein: CASSDLGLDNEQFF. The CDR3 region has the DNA TGTGCCAGCAGTGACCTTGGACTAGACAATGAGCAGTTCTTC.

This clonotype was seen ten or more times. J is TRBJ1-3 and V is TRBV12-3 or TRBV12-4, with unresolved D. The CDR3 runs to 13 residues. V was clipped by 3 bases and J by 3 bases, with 6 bases between them. The CDR3 DNA reads as TGTGCCAGCAGTTTGACGATTGGAAACACCATATATTTT. It codes for CASSLTIGNTIYF.

This chain joins TRBV24-1 and TRBJ2-5, with D uncertain. V lost 3 bases and J 4 bases, leaving 14 bases between the germline ends. From germline, CDR1 is KGHDR and CDR2 SFDVKD. This CDR3 contains 15 residues. The DNA for the CDR3 is TGTGCCACCAGTGATATAGGGAAGGGTGGAGAGACCCAGTACTTC. Translation gives CATSDIGKGGETQYF.

This clonotype was recorded at least ten times. J is TRBJ2-3 and V is TRBV20-1; the D is unclear. V lost 3 bases and J lost 6, with 7 bases in between. CDR3 length: 11 amino acids. Germline CDR1 is DFQATT and CDR2 is SNEGSKA (reference sequence). The CDR3 protein is CSASLADTQYF. CDR3 DNA sequence: TGCAGTGCTAGTCTGGCCGATACGCAGTATTTT.

As regards this clonotype: This may be a read error, as it is one base from a much larger clone. The chain couples TRBV27 to TRBJ1-2; TRBD1 aligns across 12 bases. The length of the CDR3 is 14 residues. Germline CDR1 and CDR2: MNHEY and SMNVEV (reference sequence). CDR3: CVSSFKGTGGGYTF. In DNA, the CDR3 is TGTGTCAGCAGTTTCAAAGGGACAGGGGGCGGCTACACCTTC.

This clonotype has at least ten counts. V is TRBV7-9 and J is TRBJ1-6; 8 positions agree with TRBD1. With 5 bases clipped from V and 8 bases from J, the junction kept 2 bases outside the gene matches. The CDR3 is made up of 13 amino acids. Germline assignment: CDR1 SEHNR and CDR2 FQNEAQ (reference sequence). CDR3 coding DNA: TGTGCCAGCAGCGAGACAGGGGATTCACCCCTCCACTTT. Translating it yields CASSETGDSPLHF.

The gene calls are TRBV20-1 and TRBJ1-5; no clear D gene. Trimming stripped 3 bases from V and 0 bases from J, with 9 bases between. CDR3 size: 14 residues. Germline-derived CDR1 and CDR2 are DFQATT and SNEGSKA (reference sequence). CDR3 protein: CSARSRDSNQPQHF. CDR3 sequence (DNA): TGCAGTGCTAGGAGCCGGGATAGCAATCAGCCCCAGCATTTT.

CDR3 sequence: CSAKRDSFSYEQYF. CDR3 DNA sequence: TGCAGTGCTAAACGGGACAGCTTTTCCTACGAGCAGTACTTC. This sequence joins TRBV20-1 and TRBJ2-7; 7 bases line up with TRBD1. The CDR3 runs 14 residues. The germline V gene has CDR1 DFQATT and CDR2 SNEGSKA (reference sequence). V was clipped by 4 bases and J by 1 base; unmatched bases: 7.

The rearrangement uses TRBV6-1 and TRBJ1-5, with 9 bases matching TRBD1. CDR3 length equals 14 residues. Germline CDR1 is MNHNS and CDR2 is SASEGT. Trimming at V came to 11 bases and at J to 4 bases, leaving 9 bases not matched to a gene. The CDR3 nucleotides are TGTGCCGGCAAGGACAGGGGCGGTAATCAGCCCCAGCATTTT. Translated, it gives CAGKDRGGNQPQHF.

This clonotype showed up many times. This sequence joins TRBV15 and TRBJ2-5; D call uncertain. The length of the CDR3 is 14 residues. V was shortened by 0 bases and J by 5 bases, with 10 bases between the two germline ends. Germline V lookup: CDR1 LNHNV, CDR2 YYDKDF (reference sequence). The CDR3 spells CATSRDRAGETQYF. In nucleotides, the CDR3 is TGTGCCACCAGCAGAGATAGGGCAGGCGAGACCCAGTACTTC.

This sequence joins TRBV25-1 and TRBJ2-5; D remains ambiguous. Germline values: CDR1 MGHDK, CDR2 SYGVNS. Trimming removed 6 bases at V and 5 bases at J, with 10 bases between. The CDR3 sequence is 12 residues long. This chain's CDR3 is CASSASEETQYF. The CDR3 DNA reads TGTGCCAGCAGCGCATCCGAGGAGACCCAGTACTTC.

The chain has TRBV20-1 and TRBJ2-7; 7 nucleotides match TRBD2. Germline values: CDR1 DFQATT, CDR2 SNEGSKA (reference sequence). The junction had 9 bases not matched to a gene; V was cut back by 1 base and J by 3 bases. CDR3 length: 15 amino acids. CDR3 in amino acids: CSARATTSPDYEQYF. The CDR3 coding sequence is TGCAGTGCTAGAGCGACGACTAGCCCAGACTACGAGCAGTACTTC.

This chain links TRBV9 with TRBJ1-2; D remains unclear. The V end was cut by 5 bases, the J end by 4 bases, with 9 bases between. In germline, CDR1 is SGDLS, CDR2 YYNGEE. The CDR3 sequence is 12 residues long. The CDR3 sequence: CASRKASYGYTF. CDR3 in DNA: TGTGCCAGCAGGAAGGCCTCCTATGGCTACACCTTC.

The gene calls are TRBV24-1 and TRBJ2-1, with D possibly being TRBD2 (6 bases). CDR3 length equals 16 residues. Germline CDR1 and CDR2: KGHDR and SFDVKD. Between the trimmed V and J ends, which lost 2 bases and 8 bases, there was a span of 18 bases. CDR3 amino acids: CATSDSVGGKSDEQFF. CDR3 coding DNA: TGTGCCACCAGTGATTCGGTGGGGGGAAAGTCCGATGAGCAGTTCTTC.

The chain recombines TRBV14 with TRBJ2-2; D is unclear. V was trimmed by 0 bases and J by 14 bases, leaving 28 bases between them. CDR1 and CDR2 (germline): SGHDN, FVKESK. CDR3 length: 18 residues. The DNA of the CDR3 is TGTGCCAGCAGCCAAGATGGAAATGGAGCCAGCACTTCCGGAGAACTGTTTTTT. Amino acid sequence: CASSQDGNGASTSGELFF.

This clonotype was observed at least ten times. In DNA, the CDR3 is TGTGCCAGCAGCATGCGACTAGCGGGAGTAGGCGAGCAGTACTTC. It codes for CASSMRLAGVGEQYF. The chain links TRBV7-3 to TRBJ2-7, with TRBD2 identical over 12 bases. V trimming: 5 bases; J trimming: 6 bases; junction bases outside the gene matches: 8. CDR3 length equals 15 residues. In germline, CDR1 is SGHTA, CDR2 FQGTGA.